This T cell receptor beta chain was retrieved from a study of T cell responses to AZD1222 COVID-19 vaccine (dated by TCRdb to the early 2020s). At the level of the whole study: AZD1222 recipients whose second dose came at about 4 weeks and those whose second dose came at about 12 weeks were combined into one group, since spike-specific TCR depth and breadth did not differ between the two schedules. Trial participants were enrolled by age into 18-55, 56-69 and 70-plus year subgroups, with roughly 160, 29 and 62 TCR-sequenced participants respectively. TCR sequencing covered 233 trial participants: 207 given two doses of AZD1222 and 26 given two doses of MenACWY control vaccine. The full study reports these points: Only five or six AZD1222 recipients were SARS-CoV-2 seropositive at baseline, limiting conclusions about previously exposed vaccinees. Reportedly, close to half of the unique spike-specific TCRs recognized epitopes lying outside the regions that are mutated in the B.1.351 and B.1.1.7 variants. No day 14 peak-response samples were available, so repertoires were characterized only after the peak T cell response. Most participants were white British and females outnumbered males, and the authors suggested that clonal diversity may have been underestimated. After two AZD1222 doses, spike-specific TCR breadth and depth were significantly higher than at day 0 and than in MenACWY recipients. The 56-69-year group was small, and its depth increase did not reach significance, likely because of low power. Vaccine-associated CD4 TCRs spanned the whole spike protein, with dominant responses in regions 160-218 and 743-854.

The meaning of the sample's time point label: baseline before first vaccination. Samples from vaccinated people were obtained from the UK trials COV001 and COV002, which included a single-blind randomized controlled phase 2/3 trial of AZD1222 (ChAdOx1 nCoV-19) in healthy adults. For TCRbeta chain sequencing, PBMC samples were collected from trial participants at day 0 and at day 28 after the second dose. The CDR3 regions of human TCRbeta chains were subjected to immunosequencing. The original pipeline was this. Repertoire TCRs were matched against a reference library of SARS-CoV-2-specific TCRs generated with the MIRA antigen-specificity platform. Breadth was defined as the fraction of unique TCRs that were SARS-CoV-2-associated, and depth was defined as the fraction of total T cells that were SARS-CoV-2-associated. Using the MIRA data, each spike-specific TCR was mapped to the spike region that the TCR reacts to and placed in a CD4 or CD8 class. Log10-transformed breadth and depth values were compared by one-way ANOVA with Sidak's multiple comparisons tests. TCRdb retrieved this table from immuneACCESS and kept in-frame rearrangements only. Not all clones are present; in checked studies, unresolved V genes account for under half, and no reason is known for the remainder. D and trimming were read from the DNA, whereas the V and J calls and clone size are those reported in that table. In this sample the table shows about 130,000 clones, approximately 91% of which occur a single time. The biggest ten clones account for 1.5% to 2% of the sample.

In this sample, this clone turned up once. Its cognate antigen has yet to be identified. Per-nucleotide qualities are absent, and no much larger clonotype sits a single base away. V drops 1 base and J drops 5 bases, leaving 3 bases in between. The CDR3 measures 12 amino acids from cysteine to phenylalanine. Just the 36-base CDR3 DNA is kept, in frame starting at base 1. CDR1 and CDR2 are drawn from the germline V gene: SGHNT, YENEEA. Material: peripheral blood, obtained on day 0 of AZD1222 vaccination. The sequence is built from TRBV11-3 and TRBJ2-1; no D gene can be assigned with confidence. This clonotype was sampled from an adult in good health. The CDR3: CASSLGNNEQFF. In nucleotides, the sequence is TGTGCCAGCAGCTTAGGGAACAATGAGCAGTTCTTC.